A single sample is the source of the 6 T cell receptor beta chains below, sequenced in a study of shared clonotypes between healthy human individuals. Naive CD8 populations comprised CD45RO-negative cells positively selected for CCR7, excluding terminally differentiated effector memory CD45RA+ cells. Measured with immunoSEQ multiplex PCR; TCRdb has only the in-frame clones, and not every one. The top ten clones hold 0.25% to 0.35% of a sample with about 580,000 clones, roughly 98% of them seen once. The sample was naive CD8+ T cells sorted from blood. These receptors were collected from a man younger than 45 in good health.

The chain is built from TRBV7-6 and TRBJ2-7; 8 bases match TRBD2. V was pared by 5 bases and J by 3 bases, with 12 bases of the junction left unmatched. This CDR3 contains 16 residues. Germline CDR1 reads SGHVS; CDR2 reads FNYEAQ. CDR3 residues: CASSPSGGRTNYEQYF. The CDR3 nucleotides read TGTGCCAGCAGCCCGAGCGGCGGGAGGACCAACTACGAGCAGTACTTC.

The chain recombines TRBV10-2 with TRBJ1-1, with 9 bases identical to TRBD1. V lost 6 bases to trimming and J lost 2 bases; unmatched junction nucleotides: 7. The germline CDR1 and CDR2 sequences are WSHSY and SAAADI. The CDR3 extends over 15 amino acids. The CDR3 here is CASRDPGQGNTEAFF. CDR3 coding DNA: TGCGCCAGCAGGGATCCGGGACAGGGAAACACTGAAGCTTTCTTT.

This chain's CDR3 is CASSEGGGTPYEQYF. In DNA form, the CDR3 reads TGTGCCAGCAGTGAAGGAGGCGGGACACCTTACGAGCAGTACTTC. The chain uses TRBV2 and TRBJ2-7; D possibly matches TRBD1 or TRBD2 (6 bases each). The length of the CDR3 is 15 residues. Germline V CDR1 and CDR2: SNHLY, FYNNEI. V was clipped by 1 base and J by 4 bases, with 14 bases between them.

The CDR3 sequence is CASSLSPTGSDEQYF. The CDR3 DNA reads TGTGCCAGCAGTTTATCGCCCACAGGGTCAGACGAGCAGTACTTC. This chain uses TRBV27 with TRBJ2-7; the D gene is possibly TRBD1 (6 bases). Germline CDR1 and CDR2: MNHEY and SMNVEV (reference sequence). The CDR3 sequence is 15 residues long. V was pared by 0 bases and J by 5 bases, with 14 bases between.

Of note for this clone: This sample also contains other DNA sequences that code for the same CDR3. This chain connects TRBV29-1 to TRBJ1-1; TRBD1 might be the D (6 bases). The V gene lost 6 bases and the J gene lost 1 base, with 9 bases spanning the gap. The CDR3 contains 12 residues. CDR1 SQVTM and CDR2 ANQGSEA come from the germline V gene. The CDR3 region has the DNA TGCAGCGTAGAGACAGGGAACACTGAAGCTTTCTTT. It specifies CSVETGNTEAFF.

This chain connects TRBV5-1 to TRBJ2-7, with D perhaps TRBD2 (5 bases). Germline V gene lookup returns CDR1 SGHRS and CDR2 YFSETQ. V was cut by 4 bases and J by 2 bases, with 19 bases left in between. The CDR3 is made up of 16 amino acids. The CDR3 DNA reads TGCGCCAGCAGCGGCTTTGGGGAGATGGTGCCCTACGAGCAGTACTTC. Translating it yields CASSGFGEMVPYEQYF.